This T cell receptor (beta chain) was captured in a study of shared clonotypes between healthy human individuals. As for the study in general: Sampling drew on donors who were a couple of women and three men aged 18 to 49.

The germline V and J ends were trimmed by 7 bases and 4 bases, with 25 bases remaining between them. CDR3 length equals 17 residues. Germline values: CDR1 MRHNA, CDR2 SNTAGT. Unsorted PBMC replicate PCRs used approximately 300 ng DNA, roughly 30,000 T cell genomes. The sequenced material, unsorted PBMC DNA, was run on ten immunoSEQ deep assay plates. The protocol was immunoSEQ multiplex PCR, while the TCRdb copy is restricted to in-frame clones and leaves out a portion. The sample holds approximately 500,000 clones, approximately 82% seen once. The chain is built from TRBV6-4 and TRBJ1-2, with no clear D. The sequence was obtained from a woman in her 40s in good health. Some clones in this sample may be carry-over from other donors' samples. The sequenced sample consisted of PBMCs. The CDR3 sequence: CASTLRGRQFTAYGYTF. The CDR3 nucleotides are TGTGCCAGCACCTTACGGGGTAGGCAGTTTACTGCCTATGGCTACACCTTC.